This entry lists 21 T cell receptor beta chains sequenced from one sample in a study of T and B cells in COVID-19 patients. Multiplex PCR with BIOMED2 TRB-A/B primer pools amplified TRB rearrangements. One entry per CDR3 protein, called by TCRdb with MiXCR from the multiplex PCR reads. The sample holds fewer than 15,000 distinct CDR3 sequences; 30% are singletons and the top ten take over 25%. Each TRB amplification used roughly 250-550 ng of genomic DNA from blood. The material sequenced was blood. The receptors here all came from a human donor who had recovered from COVID-19.

This clonotype was seen a handful of times. This chain links TRBV6-2 or TRBV6-3 with TRBJ2-1; TRBD1 matches 7 bases. The CDR3 extends over 16 amino acids. Germline V CDR1 and CDR2: MNHEY, SVGEGT. V was pared by 2 bases and J by 9 bases, with 13 bases of the junction left unmatched. CDR3 DNA: TGTGCCAGCAGTTACAGGCTAGGGCAGGGGGATCCTGAGCAGTTCTTC. Encoded protein: CASSYRLGQGDPEQFF.

V is TRBV27 and J is TRBJ2-1, with TRBD1 identical over 8 bases. CDR1 MNHEY and CDR2 SMNVEV come from the germline V gene (reference sequence). V trimming: 5 bases; J trimming: 8 bases; junction bases outside the gene matches: 8. The CDR3 covers 14 residues. The CDR3 nucleotides read TGTGCCAGCAGTCCCAGGACAGGGTGGTATGAGCAGTTCTTC. Protein product: CASSPRTGWYEQFF.

This clonotype was seen a few times. The genes are TRBV6-2 or TRBV6-3 and TRBJ2-1; the match to TRBD2 covers 10 bases. CDR1 and CDR2 from the germline V gene are MNHEY and SVGEGT. The CDR3 is 15 amino acids. The V and J ends lost 2 bases and 2 bases, in that order; junction bases with no gene match: 0. CDR3 region: CASSYGTSAYNEQFF. CDR3 in DNA: TGTGCCAGCAGTTACGGGACTAGCGCCTACAATGAGCAGTTCTTC.

This clonotype was observed many times. V usage is TRBV19 and J usage is TRBJ1-3; no firm D call. The CDR3 totals 20 residues. Trimming stripped 3 bases from V and 2 bases from J, with 26 bases between. CDR1 LNHDA and CDR2 SQIVND come from the germline V gene (reference sequence). The CDR3 region has the DNA TGTGCCAGTAGTATTTGGGCAAGGGCGACGGTATCCGGGGCTGGAAACACCATATATTTT. Protein product: CASSIWARATVSGAGNTIYF.

This clonotype occurred a few times. The V and J genes are TRBV20-1 and TRBJ2-1; the match to TRBD2 covers 11 bases. CDR3 length: 17 residues. Germline V lookup: CDR1 DFQATT, CDR2 SNEGSKA (reference sequence). The junction had 7 bases not matched to a gene; V was cut back by 1 base and J by 2 bases. The CDR3 region is CSARAKPGLAAYNEQFF. CDR3 bases: TGCAGTGCTAGAGCGAAACCGGGACTAGCGGCCTACAATGAGCAGTTCTTC.

Turning to this clonotype: Germline is not matched at one junction end, which may reflect a read error. The V and J genes are TRBV12-3 or TRBV12-4 and TRBJ2-1; 7 bases are shared with TRBD2. This CDR3 has 17 residues. CDR3 loop: CASSLGEGLSSYNERFF. CDR3 nucleotides: TGTGCCAGCAGTTTAGGGGAGGGTCTGAGCTCCTACAATGAGCGGTTCTTC.

This clonotype was detected many times. The gene calls are TRBV30 and TRBJ2-1; 10 bases agree with TRBD2. The V and J ends lost 3 bases and 2 bases, in that order; junction bases with no gene match: 4. This CDR3 spans 15 amino acids. Germline-derived CDR1 and CDR2 are GTSNPN and SVGIG (reference sequence). This CDR3 reads CAWRAGLAAYNEQFF. The CDR3 region has the DNA TGTGCCTGGAGAGCAGGACTAGCGGCCTACAATGAGCAGTTCTTC.

The chain joins TRBV30 to TRBJ2-3, with 7 bases aligning to TRBD2. The CDR3 extends over 13 amino acids. Germline V gene sequence: CDR1 GTSNPN, CDR2 SVGIG (reference sequence). CDR3 amino acids: CARDGGGTDTQYF. CDR3 nucleotide sequence: TGTGCGCGGGATGGGGGGGGCACAGATACGCAGTATTTT.

This clonotype has a handful of counts. This rearrangement joins TRBV6-2 or TRBV6-3 to TRBJ1-3; D unresolved. CDR1 and CDR2 (germline): MNHEY, SVGEGT. The CDR3 is 16 residues long. V lost 2 bases and J lost 3, with 14 bases in between. The CDR3 DNA sequence: TGTGCCAGCAGTTACACATCGGGCGGTAGTGGAAACACCATATATTTT. Translation gives CASSYTSGGSGNTIYF.

This clonotype is termed medium-sized (0.01 to 0.1%). The CDR3 region has the DNA TGTGCCAGCAGCGCCGGGACAGTCTACAATGAGCAGTTCTTC. Amino acid sequence: CASSAGTVYNEQFF. V and J are TRBV11-3 and TRBJ2-1, with 7 bases aligning to TRBD1. The length of the CDR3 is 14 residues. Germline V gene sequence: CDR1 SGHNT, CDR2 YENEEA. The V gene end was trimmed by 5 bases and the J gene end by 3 bases; junction bases not matched to a gene: 4.

The chain couples TRBV6-2 or TRBV6-3 to TRBJ2-7; D unclear. Trimming left V 7 bases short and J 10 bases short, with 20 bases between. The CDR3 is 13 residues long. Germline CDR1 reads MNHEY; CDR2 reads SVGEGT. The CDR3 is CASNKPDAPSQYF. DNA of the CDR3: TGTGCCAGCAACAAACCGGACGCCCCGTCCCAGTACTTC.

V is TRBV24-1 and J is TRBJ2-5; tentatively, D is TRBD1 or TRBD2 (6 bases each). The germline V gene encodes CDR1 KGHDR and CDR2 SFDVKD. The CDR3 is 15 residues long. V lost 3 bases, J lost 4 bases, and 14 bases lay in between. CDR3 DNA: TGTGCCACCAGTGATACGGTGGGGGGCCCAGAGACCCAGTACTTC. Protein sequence: CATSDTVGGPETQYF.

This clonotype was counted a single time. This chain joins TRBV11-1 and TRBJ2-2; possibly TRBD2 for D (6 bases). Trimming cost V 4 bases and J 3 bases, with 12 bases left between them. The CDR3 extends over 15 amino acids. Germline lookup yields CDR1 SGHAT and CDR2 FQDESV (reference sequence). CDR3 DNA sequence: TGTGCCAGCAGCTCCATAGCGGAGTACACCGGGGAGCTGTTTTTT. Translating gives CASSSIAEYTGELFF.

This clonotype is termed medium-sized (0.01 to 0.1%). Here the CDR3 reads CATSREAQGASYNEQFF. The CDR3 DNA follows: TGTGCCACCAGCAGAGAGGCTCAGGGGGCTTCCTACAATGAGCAGTTCTTC. This chain links TRBV15 with TRBJ2-1; TRBD1 agrees at 8 bases. Germline V gives CDR1 LNHNV, CDR2 YYDKDF (reference sequence). This CDR3 is built from 17 residues. J was trimmed by 1 base and V by 0 bases; bases with no gene match: 5.

This clonotype has at least ten counts. The chain couples TRBV18 to TRBJ2-1; D is possibly TRBD2 (5 bases). Trimming removed 3 bases from V and 7 bases from J, with 10 bases in between. Per the germline V gene, CDR1 is KGHSH and CDR2 is LQKENI. The CDR3 has 13 residues. The CDR3 loop reads CASSPRTANEQFF. The CDR3 DNA reads TGTGCCAGCTCACCTCGGACTGCAAATGAGCAGTTCTTC.

This clonotype was detected only a few times. The chain carries TRBV6-5 and TRBJ2-3; D gene ambiguous. CDR1 and CDR2 from the germline V gene are MNHEY and SVGAGI. The CDR3 length is 14 residues. V shed 2 bases and J shed 3 bases, with 9 bases lying between them. The CDR3 DNA reads TGTGCCAGCAGTTACCGGTGGGTGACAGATACGCAGTATTTT. This translates into CASSYRWVTDTQYF.

The rearrangement uses TRBV24-1 and TRBJ2-6, with no clear D. V was trimmed by 4 bases and J by 0 bases, leaving 6 bases between them. CDR1 is KGHDR and CDR2 is SFDVKD in the germline V gene. CDR3 size: 15 residues. The CDR3 DNA is TGTGCCACCAGTGACCCCCTCTCTGGGGCCAACGTCCTGACTTTC. Translation gives CATSDPLSGANVLTF.

This clonotype is medium-sized within its sample. The chain recombines TRBV18 with TRBJ2-2; maybe TRBD2 (6 bases). The CDR3 is 15 residues long. The germline gives CDR1 KGHSH, CDR2 LQKENI. V lost 4 bases to trimming and J lost 7 bases, with 16 bases between them. The CDR3 reads CASSRDQYGGGELFF. DNA of the CDR3: TGTGCCAGCTCACGAGACCAATACGGGGGCGGGGAGCTGTTTTTT.

This clonotype was observed a few times. The chain carries TRBV6-6 and TRBJ2-5, with D perhaps matching TRBD1 (5 bases). Germline-derived CDR1 and CDR2 are MNHNY and SVGAGI (reference sequence). The CDR3 contains 13 residues. V lost 5 bases to trimming and J lost 5 bases, with 12 bases between them. In DNA, the CDR3 is TGTGCCAGCAGTCCCCGGAAGGGGGAGACCCAGTACTTC. This codes for CASSPRKGETQYF.

By its share, this clonotype is medium-sized (0.01 to 0.1%). The genes are TRBV27 and TRBJ2-1; tentatively, D is TRBD2 (5 bases). V was pared by 8 bases and J by 6 bases, with 11 bases between. Per germline, CDR1 MNHEY and CDR2 SMNVEV (reference sequence). This CDR3 comprises 12 residues. CDR3 protein: CASLGSSNEQFF. CDR3 sequence (DNA): TGTGCCAGCCTAGGGAGCAGCAATGAGCAGTTCTTC.

A few counts support this clonotype. This chain joins TRBV12-3 or TRBV12-4 and TRBJ2-7, with D perhaps matching TRBD1 (6 bases). V lost 4 bases to trimming and J lost 5 bases, with 9 bases between them. The CDR3 length is 12 residues. The DNA of the CDR3 is TGTGCCAGCAGTTATAACAGGGACGAGCAGTACGTC. Translated: CASSYNRDEQYV.